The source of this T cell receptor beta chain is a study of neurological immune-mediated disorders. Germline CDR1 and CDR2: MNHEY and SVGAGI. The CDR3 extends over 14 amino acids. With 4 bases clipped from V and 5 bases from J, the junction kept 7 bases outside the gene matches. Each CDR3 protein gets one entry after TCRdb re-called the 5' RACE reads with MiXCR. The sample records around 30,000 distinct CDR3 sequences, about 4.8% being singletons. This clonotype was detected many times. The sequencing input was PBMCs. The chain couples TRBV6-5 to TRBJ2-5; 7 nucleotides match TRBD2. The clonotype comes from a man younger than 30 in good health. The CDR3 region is CASSLLAGRETQYF. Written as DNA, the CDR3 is TGTGCCAGCAGTTTGTTAGCGGGTAGGGAGACCCAGTACTTC.